A selection of T cell receptor beta chains follows, all from one sample in a study of vaccination and CD4 T cells after COVID-19. These TCRs are of unknown antigen specificity. TCRdb processed the PCR reads anew with MiXCR; each CDR3 protein has one entry. The table records roughly 20,000 distinct CDR3 sequences, around 80% of them present only once. Source: CD4+ T cells from blood, cultured in vitro, taken after SARS-CoV-2 vaccination. All receptors derive from a human donor who received a COVID-19 vaccine. Both conserved end residues are part of each CDR3. The D gene is left open where the match is weak. Rows may omit the clone size; those that give it use once, few, many or a size class.

clone_size: NA; j_call: TRBJ1-1; v_call: TRBV7-9; d_call: TRBD1; cdr3_aa: CASSLARTGGGQNTEAFF; cdr3_nt: TGTGCCAGCAGCTTAGCACGGACAGGGGGCGGTCAAAACACTGAAGCTTTCTTT
clone_size: once; j_call: TRBJ2-3; v_call: TRBV2; d_call: NA; cdr3_aa: CASSELDTQYF; cdr3_nt: TGTGCCAGCAGTGAGCTCGATACGCAGTATTTT
clone_size: NA; j_call: TRBJ1-1; v_call: TRBV20-1; d_call: NA; cdr3_aa: CAGRGNTEAFF; cdr3_nt: TGCGCCGGTAGGGGGAACACTGAAGCTTTCTTT
clone_size: NA; j_call: TRBJ2-3; v_call: TRBV7-3; d_call: TRBD2; cdr3_aa: CASSLQAGGSITDTQYF; cdr3_nt: TGTGCCAGCAGCCTCCAGGCGGGGGGCTCGATCACAGATACGCAGTATTTT
clone_size: once; j_call: TRBJ1-2; v_call: TRBV11-2; d_call: NA; cdr3_aa: CASSPLGLEGRVHGYTF; cdr3_nt: TGTGCCAGCAGCCCTTTGGGTTTGGAGGGGAGGGTCCATGGCTACACCTTC
clone_size: NA; j_call: TRBJ1-3; v_call: TRBV30; d_call: TRBD1; cdr3_aa: CAWSGDRGLGNTIYF; cdr3_nt: TGTGCCTGGAGTGGGGACAGGGGGCTTGGAAACACCATATATTTT
clone_size: NA; j_call: TRBJ2-3; v_call: TRBV20-1; d_call: TRBD2; cdr3_aa: CSATASGGRDTQYF; cdr3_nt: TGCAGTGCTACCGCTAGCGGGGGCAGGGATACGCAGTATTTT
clone_size: NA; j_call: TRBJ2-2; v_call: TRBV11-3; d_call: NA; cdr3_aa: CASSFSGTDPNTGELFF; cdr3_nt: TGTGCCAGCAGCTTCTCCGGAACCGACCCGAACACCGGGGAGCTGTTTTTT
clone_size: NA; j_call: TRBJ2-3; v_call: TRBV6-1; d_call: TRBD2; cdr3_aa: CASNLSGASTDTQYF; cdr3_nt: TGTGCCAGCAATCTTAGCGGGGCTAGCACAGATACGCAGTATTTT
clone_size: NA; j_call: TRBJ2-1; v_call: TRBV2; d_call: TRBD2; cdr3_aa: CASSEAGTRGAGNEQFF; cdr3_nt: TGTGCCAGCAGTGAAGCCGGGACTAGAGGGGCCGGCAATGAGCAGTTCTTC
clone_size: NA; j_call: TRBJ2-2; v_call: TRBV20-1; d_call: NA; cdr3_aa: CSAGDTANTGELFF; cdr3_nt: TGCAGTGCCGGGGACACCGCGAACACCGGGGAGCTGTTTTTT
clone_size: NA; j_call: TRBJ1-6; v_call: TRBV20-1; d_call: TRBD1; cdr3_aa: CSAKRQGGAGYNSPLHF; cdr3_nt: TGCAGTGCTAAGAGACAGGGGGGGGCCGGCTATAATTCACCCCTCCACTTT
clone_size: NA; j_call: TRBJ1-4; v_call: TRBV6-1; d_call: TRBD1; cdr3_aa: CASTFGTGGEKLFF; cdr3_nt: TGTGCCAGCACATTCGGGACAGGGGGTGAAAAACTGTTTTTT
clone_size: NA; j_call: TRBJ2-5; v_call: TRBV24-1; d_call: NA; cdr3_aa: CATSDPLRDLQETQYF; cdr3_nt: TGTGCCACCAGTGACCCCCTTAGGGACTTACAAGAGACCCAGTACTTC
clone_size: NA; j_call: TRBJ1-2; v_call: TRBV10-3; d_call: TRBD1; cdr3_aa: CANRQGTNYGYTF; cdr3_nt: TGTGCCAACCGACAGGGGACTAACTATGGCTACACCTTC
clone_size: NA; j_call: TRBJ1-1; v_call: TRBV20-1; d_call: NA; cdr3_aa: CSASMGGMNTEAFF; cdr3_nt: TGCAGTGCTAGTATGGGGGGAATGAACACTGAAGCTTTCTTT
clone_size: NA; j_call: TRBJ1-2; v_call: TRBV21-1; d_call: NA; cdr3_aa: CASSNEVPDWVNYGYTF; cdr3_nt: TGTGCCAGCAGCAATGAAGTCCCCGACTGGGTCAACTATGGCTACACCTTC
clone_size: NA; j_call: TRBJ1-1; v_call: TRBV29-1; d_call: TRBD1; cdr3_aa: CSVVVGQGGFEAFF; cdr3_nt: TGCAGCGTTGTAGTAGGACAGGGAGGTTTTGAAGCTTTCTTT
clone_size: NA; j_call: TRBJ2-7; v_call: TRBV30; d_call: TRBD1; cdr3_aa: CAWRGQGLSYEQYF; cdr3_nt: TGTGCCTGGAGGGGACAGGGACTCTCCTACGAGCAGTACTTC
clone_size: NA; j_call: TRBJ1-6; v_call: TRBV2; d_call: TRBD1; cdr3_aa: CASSLNQGANYSPLHF; cdr3_nt: TGTGCCAGCAGTCTAAATCAGGGGGCGAATTATTCACCCCTCCACTTT
clone_size: NA; j_call: TRBJ2-5; v_call: TRBV20-1; d_call: NA; cdr3_aa: CSASTFVGETQYF; cdr3_nt: TGCAGTGCTAGTACGTTCGTGGGAGAGACCCAGTACTTC
clone_size: NA; j_call: TRBJ2-1; v_call: TRBV19; d_call: NA; cdr3_aa: CASSMRGSSYNEQFF; cdr3_nt: TGTGCCAGTAGTATGAGAGGGAGCTCCTACAATGAGCAGTTCTTC
clone_size: NA; j_call: TRBJ1-6; v_call: TRBV6-1; d_call: TRBD1; cdr3_aa: CASRRRGGADDNSPLHF; cdr3_nt: TGTGCCAGCCGACGGCGAGGGGGCGCGGATGATAATTCACCCCTCCACTTT
clone_size: NA; j_call: TRBJ1-5; v_call: TRBV25-1; d_call: NA; cdr3_aa: CASRDDQPQHF; cdr3_nt: TGTGCCAGCAGAGACGATCAGCCCCAGCATTTT
clone_size: few; j_call: TRBJ2-7; v_call: TRBV30; d_call: NA; cdr3_aa: CAFSEDTYSYEQYF; cdr3_nt: TGTGCCTTCTCCGAGGACACCTACTCCTACGAGCAGTACTTC